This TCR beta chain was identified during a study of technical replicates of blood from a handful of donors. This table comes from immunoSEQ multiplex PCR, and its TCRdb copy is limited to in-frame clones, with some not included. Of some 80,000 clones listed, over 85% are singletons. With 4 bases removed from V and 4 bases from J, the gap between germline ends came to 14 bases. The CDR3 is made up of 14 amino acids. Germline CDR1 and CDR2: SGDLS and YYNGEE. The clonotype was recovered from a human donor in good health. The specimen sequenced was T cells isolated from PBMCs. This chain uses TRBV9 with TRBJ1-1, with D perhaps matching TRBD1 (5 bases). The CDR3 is CASSQTGGSTEAFF. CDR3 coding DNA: TGTGCCAGCAGCCAGACGGGGGGAAGCACTGAAGCTTTCTTT.